This entry lists 10 T cell receptor beta chains sequenced from one sample in a study of blood T cell repertoires in COVID-19. Profiling relied on immunoSEQ multiplex PCR, and the TCRdb table lists in-frame clones only, not all of them. The sample lists some 200,000 clones, roughly 82% occurring once. Sequencing was done on a sample of PBMCs or T cells enriched from blood (not recorded which). The receptors shown here come from a man aged 35 to 55 who had recovered from COVID-19.

CDR3 in DNA: TGTGCCAGCAGCGACGGACAAACCCGGAACACCGGGGAGCTGTTTTTT. Its protein is CASSDGQTRNTGELFF. V is TRBV9 and J is TRBJ2-2, with D tentatively TRBD1 (5 bases). The V end was cut by 3 bases, the J end by 1 base, with 13 bases between. Germline lookup yields CDR1 SGDLS and CDR2 YYNGEE. The CDR3 extends over 16 amino acids.

The chain couples TRBV28 to TRBJ1-4; TRBD1 might be the D (6 bases). The V end was cut by 3 bases, the J end by 6 bases, with 11 bases between. This CDR3 spans 14 amino acids. CDR1 and CDR2 (germline): MDHEN, SYDVKM. This CDR3 is CASSFGGGDEKLFF. In nucleotides, the CDR3 is TGTGCCAGCAGTTTTGGAGGGGGGGATGAAAAACTGTTTTTT. Variable domain in full (rest from reference TRBV28 and TRBJ1-4): DVKVTQSSRYLVKRTGEKVFLECVQDMDHENMFWYRQDPGLGLRLIYFSYDVKMKEKGDIPEGYSVSREKKERFSLILESASTNQTSMYLCASSFGGGDEKLFFGSGTQLSVL.

The chain couples TRBV11-3 to TRBJ1-5, with D perhaps matching TRBD1 (5 bases). CDR1 SGHNT and CDR2 YENEEA come from the germline V gene. V was clipped by 5 bases and J by 5 bases, with 13 bases between them. The CDR3 length is 14 residues. The CDR3 DNA is TGTGCCAGCAGCCTAGGGCAAGGGGATCAGCCCCAGCATTTT. The encoded protein is CASSLGQGDQPQHF.

The V call is TRBV15, the J call TRBJ2-7, with 12 bases fitting TRBD2. With V trimmed by 4 bases and J by 4 bases, 5 bases remained unmatched. CDR3 size: 15 residues. CDR1 is LNHNV and CDR2 is YYDKDF in the germline V gene (reference sequence). CDR3 amino acids: CATSTRLAGEYEQYF. Written as DNA, the CDR3 is TGTGCCACCAGCACACGACTAGCGGGAGAGTACGAGCAGTACTTC.

The chain uses TRBV5-1 and TRBJ2-5, with 7 bases aligning to TRBD2. The CDR3 is 13 amino acids. CDR1 is SGHRS and CDR2 is YFSETQ in the germline V gene. The V and J ends lost 5 bases and 7 bases, in that order; junction bases with no gene match: 8. CDR3 nucleotides: TGCGCCAGCAGGAGGGAGGGGTATGGGACCCAGTACTTC. Protein: CASRREGYGTQYF.

V gene TRBV3-1 (or the pseudogene TRBV3-2) combines with J gene TRBJ1-3; TRBD1 aligns across 8 bases. V lost 4 bases, J lost 0 bases, and 2 bases stayed unmatched. The CDR3 consists of 15 residues. CDR1 is LGHDT and CDR2 is YNNKEL in the germline V gene (reference sequence). The CDR3: CASSPDRASGNTIYF. The CDR3 region has the DNA TGTGCCAGCAGCCCGGACAGGGCCTCTGGAAACACCATATATTTT.

The genes are TRBV18 and TRBJ2-7; D is possibly TRBD1 (7 bases). V was clipped by 4 bases and J by 1 base, with 11 bases between them. In germline, CDR1 is KGHSH, CDR2 LQKENI. This CDR3 contains 14 residues. CDR3 in amino acids: CASSRRGQSYEQYF. CDR3 nucleotide sequence: TGTGCCAGCTCACGGAGGGGGCAGTCCTACGAGCAGTACTTC.

This clone was detected only once. The chain has TRBV3-1 (or the pseudogene TRBV3-2) and TRBJ2-3; 9 positions match TRBD2. The V segment lost 1 base and the J segment 6 bases; nucleotides outside the gene matches: 11. From germline, CDR1 is LGHDT and CDR2 YNNKEL (reference sequence). This CDR3 spans 17 amino acids. CDR3 region: CASSQGISGSFGDTQYF. The CDR3 DNA is TGTGCCAGCAGCCAAGGCATTAGCGGGAGTTTTGGGGATACGCAGTATTTT.

The chain links TRBV27 to TRBJ1-2; tentatively, D is TRBD1 (6 bases). V was cut by 5 bases and J by 6 bases, with 10 bases left in between. The CDR3 consists of 12 residues. In germline, CDR1 is MNHEY, CDR2 SMNVEV (reference sequence). The DNA for the CDR3 is TGTGCCAGCAGTCCAACAGGGAATGGCTACACCTTC. It specifies CASSPTGNGYTF.

The J gene is TRBJ1-1, the V gene TRBV7-2; 12 bases align to TRBD1. The junction had 6 bases not matched to a gene; V was cut back by 0 bases and J by 7 bases. The length of the CDR3 is 16 residues. Germline-derived CDR1 and CDR2 are SGHTA and FQGNSA. The CDR3 loop is CASSLAGTGGWGEAFF. CDR3 DNA: TGTGCCAGCAGCTTAGCCGGGACAGGGGGCTGGGGTGAAGCTTTCTTT.